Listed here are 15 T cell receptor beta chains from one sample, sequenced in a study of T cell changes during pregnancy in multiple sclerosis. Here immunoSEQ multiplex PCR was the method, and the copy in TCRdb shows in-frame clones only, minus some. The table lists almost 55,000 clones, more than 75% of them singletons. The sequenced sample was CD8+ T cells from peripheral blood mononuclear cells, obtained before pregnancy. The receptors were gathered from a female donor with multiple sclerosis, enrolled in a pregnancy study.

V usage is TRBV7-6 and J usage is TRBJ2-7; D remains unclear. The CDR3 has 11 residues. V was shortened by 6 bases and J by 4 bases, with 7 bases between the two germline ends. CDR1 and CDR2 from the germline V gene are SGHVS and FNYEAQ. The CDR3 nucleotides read TGTGCCAGCAGTTCACAGTACGAGCAGTACTTC. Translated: CASSSQYEQYF.

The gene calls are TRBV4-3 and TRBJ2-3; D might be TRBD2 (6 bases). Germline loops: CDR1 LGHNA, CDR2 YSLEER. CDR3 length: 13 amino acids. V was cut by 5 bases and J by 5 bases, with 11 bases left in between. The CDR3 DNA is TGCGCCAGCAGCGCTCCCGGGGGAGATACGCAGTATTTT. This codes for CASSAPGGDTQYF.

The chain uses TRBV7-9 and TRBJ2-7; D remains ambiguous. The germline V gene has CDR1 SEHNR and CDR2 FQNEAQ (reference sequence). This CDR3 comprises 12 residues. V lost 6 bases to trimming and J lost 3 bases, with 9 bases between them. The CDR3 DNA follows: TGTGCCAGCAGTTCAAAAATCTACGAGCAGTACTTC. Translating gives CASSSKIYEQYF.

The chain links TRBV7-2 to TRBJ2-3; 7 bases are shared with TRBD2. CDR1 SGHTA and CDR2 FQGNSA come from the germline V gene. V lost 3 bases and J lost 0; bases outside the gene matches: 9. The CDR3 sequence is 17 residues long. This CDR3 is CASSFPSRGVSTDTQYF. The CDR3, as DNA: TGTGCCAGCAGCTTCCCAAGCCGGGGGGTGAGCACAGATACGCAGTATTTT.

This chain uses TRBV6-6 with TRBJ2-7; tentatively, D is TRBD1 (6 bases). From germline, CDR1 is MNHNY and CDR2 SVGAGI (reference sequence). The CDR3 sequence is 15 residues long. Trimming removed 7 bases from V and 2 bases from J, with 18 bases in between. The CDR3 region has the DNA TGTGCCAGCACCCCGAGGGGTGGGGGCCCCTACGAGCAGTACTTC. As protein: CASTPRGGGPYEQYF.

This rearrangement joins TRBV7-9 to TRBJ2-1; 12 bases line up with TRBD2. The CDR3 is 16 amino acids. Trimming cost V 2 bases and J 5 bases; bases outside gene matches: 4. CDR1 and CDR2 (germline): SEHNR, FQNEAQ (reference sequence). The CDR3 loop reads CASSLRTSGENNEQFF. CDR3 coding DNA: TGTGCCAGCAGCTTAAGGACTAGCGGGGAGAACAATGAGCAGTTCTTC.

The CDR3 sequence: CASSKNSWETQYF. In DNA form, the CDR3 reads TGTGCCAGCAGCAAAAACTCGTGGGAGACCCAGTACTTC. The chain is built from TRBV11-3 and TRBJ2-5; no reliable D call. This CDR3 region has 13 residues. The V gene's germline CDR1 is SGHNT and CDR2 YENEEA. Trimming left V 5 bases short and J 5 bases short, with 12 bases between.

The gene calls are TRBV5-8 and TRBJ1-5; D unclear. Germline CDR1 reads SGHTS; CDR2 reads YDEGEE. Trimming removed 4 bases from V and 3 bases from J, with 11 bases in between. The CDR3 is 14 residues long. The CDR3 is CASSPASNNQPQHF. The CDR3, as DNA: TGTGCCAGCAGCCCCGCTAGCAACAATCAGCCCCAGCATTTT.

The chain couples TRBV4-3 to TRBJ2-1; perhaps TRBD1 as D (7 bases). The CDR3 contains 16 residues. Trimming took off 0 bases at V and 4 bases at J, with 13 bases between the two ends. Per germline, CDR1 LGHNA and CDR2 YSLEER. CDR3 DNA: TGCGCCAGCAGCCAAGATGCGCAGGGGGGTTACAATGAGCAGTTCTTC. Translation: CASSQDAQGGYNEQFF.

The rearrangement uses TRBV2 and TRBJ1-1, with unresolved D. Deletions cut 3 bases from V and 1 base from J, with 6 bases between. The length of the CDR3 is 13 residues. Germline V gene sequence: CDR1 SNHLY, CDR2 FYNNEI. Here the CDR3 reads CASSDTENTEAFF. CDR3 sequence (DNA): TGTGCCAGCAGTGACACAGAGAACACTGAAGCTTTCTTT. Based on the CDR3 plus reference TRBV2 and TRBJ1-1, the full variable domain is EPEVTQTPSHQVTQMGQEVILRCVPISNHLYFYWYRQILGQKVEFLVSFYNNEISEKSEIFDDQFSVERPDGSNFTLKIRSTKLEDSAMYFCASSDTENTEAFFGQGTRLTVV.

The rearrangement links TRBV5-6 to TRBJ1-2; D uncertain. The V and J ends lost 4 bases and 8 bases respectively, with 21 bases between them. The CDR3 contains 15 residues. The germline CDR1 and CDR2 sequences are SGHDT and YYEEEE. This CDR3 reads CASSPDSLASWGYTF. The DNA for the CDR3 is TGTGCCAGCAGCCCGGACTCGTTAGCGAGTTGGGGCTACACCTTC.

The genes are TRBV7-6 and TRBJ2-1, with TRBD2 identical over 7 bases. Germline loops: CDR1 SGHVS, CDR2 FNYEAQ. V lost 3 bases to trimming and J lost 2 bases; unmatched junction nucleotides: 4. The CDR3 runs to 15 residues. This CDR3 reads CASSFKAGPYNEQFF. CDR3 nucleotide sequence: TGTGCCAGCAGCTTCAAAGCGGGGCCCTACAATGAGCAGTTCTTC.

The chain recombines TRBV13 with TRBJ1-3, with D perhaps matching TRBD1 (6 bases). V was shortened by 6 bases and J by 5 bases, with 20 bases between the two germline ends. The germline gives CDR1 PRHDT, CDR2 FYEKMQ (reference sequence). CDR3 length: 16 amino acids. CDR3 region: CASRTPGGPGRNTIYF. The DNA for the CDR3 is TGTGCCAGCAGGACGCCCGGGGGGCCTGGACGAAACACCATATATTTT.

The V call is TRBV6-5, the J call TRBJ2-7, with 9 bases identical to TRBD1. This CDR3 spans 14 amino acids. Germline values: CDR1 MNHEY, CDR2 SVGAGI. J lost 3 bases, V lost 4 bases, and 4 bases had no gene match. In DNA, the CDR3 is TGTGCCAGCAGTTCCGGGACAGGGATCTACGAGCAGTACTTC. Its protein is CASSSGTGIYEQYF.

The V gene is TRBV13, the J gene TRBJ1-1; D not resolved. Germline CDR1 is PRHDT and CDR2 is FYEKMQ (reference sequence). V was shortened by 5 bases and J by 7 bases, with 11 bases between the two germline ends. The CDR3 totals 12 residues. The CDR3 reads CASSAGSREAFF. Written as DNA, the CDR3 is TGTGCCAGCAGCGCGGGGAGCCGTGAAGCTTTCTTT.